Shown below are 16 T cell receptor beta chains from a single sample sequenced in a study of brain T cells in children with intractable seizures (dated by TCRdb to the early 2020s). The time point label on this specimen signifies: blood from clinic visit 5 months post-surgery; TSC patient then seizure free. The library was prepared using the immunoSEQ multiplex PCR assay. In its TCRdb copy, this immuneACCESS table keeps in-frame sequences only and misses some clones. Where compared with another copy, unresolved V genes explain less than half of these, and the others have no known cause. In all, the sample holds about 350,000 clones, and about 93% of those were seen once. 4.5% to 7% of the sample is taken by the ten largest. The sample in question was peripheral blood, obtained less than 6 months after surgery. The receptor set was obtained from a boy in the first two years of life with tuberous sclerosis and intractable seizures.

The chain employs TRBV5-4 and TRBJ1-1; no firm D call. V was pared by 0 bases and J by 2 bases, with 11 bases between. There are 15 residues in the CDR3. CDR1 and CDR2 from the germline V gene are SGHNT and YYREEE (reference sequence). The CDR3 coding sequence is TGTGCCAGCAGCTTGGATCCGGCAGTTAACACTGAAGCTTTCTTT. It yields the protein CASSLDPAVNTEAFF.

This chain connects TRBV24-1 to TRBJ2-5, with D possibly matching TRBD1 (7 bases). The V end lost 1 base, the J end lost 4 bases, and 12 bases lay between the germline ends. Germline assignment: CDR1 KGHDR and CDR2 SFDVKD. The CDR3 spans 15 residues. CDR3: CATSDLGQGGETQYF. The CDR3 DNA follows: TGTGCCACCAGTGATTTAGGGCAGGGGGGAGAGACCCAGTACTTC.

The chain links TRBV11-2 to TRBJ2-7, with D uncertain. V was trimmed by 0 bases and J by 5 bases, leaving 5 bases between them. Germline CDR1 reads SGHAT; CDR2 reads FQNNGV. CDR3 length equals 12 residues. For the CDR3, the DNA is TGTGCCAGCAGCTTAGATTCCCACGAGCAGTACTTC. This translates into CASSLDSHEQYF.

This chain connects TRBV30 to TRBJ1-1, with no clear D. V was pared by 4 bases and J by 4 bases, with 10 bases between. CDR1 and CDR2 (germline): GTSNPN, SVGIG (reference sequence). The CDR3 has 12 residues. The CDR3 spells CAWKRFSTEAFF. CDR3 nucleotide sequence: TGTGCCTGGAAAAGGTTCTCCACTGAAGCTTTCTTT.

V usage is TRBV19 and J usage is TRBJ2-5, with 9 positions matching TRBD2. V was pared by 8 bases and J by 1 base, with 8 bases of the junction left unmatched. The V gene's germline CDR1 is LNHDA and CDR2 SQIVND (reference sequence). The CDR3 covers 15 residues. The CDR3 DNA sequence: TGTGCCAGTCGGTGCCTAGCGGGGCTCCAAGAGACCCAGTACTTC. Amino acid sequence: CASRCLAGLQETQYF.

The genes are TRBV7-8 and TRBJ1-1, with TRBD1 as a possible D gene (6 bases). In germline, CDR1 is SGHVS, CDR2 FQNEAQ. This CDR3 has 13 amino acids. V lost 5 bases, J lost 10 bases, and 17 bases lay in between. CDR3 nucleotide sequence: TGTGCCAGCAGCGTAGACCAGGGGCATGCAGCTTTCTTT. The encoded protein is CASSVDQGHAAFF.

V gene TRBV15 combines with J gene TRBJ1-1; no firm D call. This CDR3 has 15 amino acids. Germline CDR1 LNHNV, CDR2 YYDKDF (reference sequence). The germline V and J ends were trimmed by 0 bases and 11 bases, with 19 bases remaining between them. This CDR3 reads CATSRDRGYVVMAFF. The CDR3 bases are TGTGCCACCAGCAGAGACCGGGGATACGTTGTCATGGCTTTCTTT. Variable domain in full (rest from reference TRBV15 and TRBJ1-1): DAMVIQNPRYQVTQFGKPVTLSCSQTLNHNVMYWYQQKSSQAPKLLFHYYDKDFNNEADTPDNFQSRRPNTSFCFLDIRSPGLGDTAMYLCATSRDRGYVVMAFFGQGTRLTVV.

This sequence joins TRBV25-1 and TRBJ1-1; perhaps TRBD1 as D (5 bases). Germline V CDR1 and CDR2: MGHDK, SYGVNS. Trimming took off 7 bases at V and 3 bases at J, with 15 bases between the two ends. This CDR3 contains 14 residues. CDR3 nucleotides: TGTGCCAGCACCTCGGGACGGCCGGACACTGAAGCTTTCTTT. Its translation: CASTSGRPDTEAFF.

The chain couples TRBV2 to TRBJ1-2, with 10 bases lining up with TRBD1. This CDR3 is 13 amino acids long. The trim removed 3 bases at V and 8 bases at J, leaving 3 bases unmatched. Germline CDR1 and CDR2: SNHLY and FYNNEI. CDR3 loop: CASSETGGGGYTF. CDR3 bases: TGTGCCAGCAGTGAGACAGGGGGCGGGGGCTACACCTTC.

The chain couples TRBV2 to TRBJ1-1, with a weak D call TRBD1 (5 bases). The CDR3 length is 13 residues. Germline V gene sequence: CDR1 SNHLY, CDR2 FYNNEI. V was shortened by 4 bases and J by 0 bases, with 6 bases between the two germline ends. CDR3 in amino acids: CASSGQMNTEAFF. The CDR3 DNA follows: TGTGCCAGCAGTGGACAGATGAACACTGAAGCTTTCTTT.

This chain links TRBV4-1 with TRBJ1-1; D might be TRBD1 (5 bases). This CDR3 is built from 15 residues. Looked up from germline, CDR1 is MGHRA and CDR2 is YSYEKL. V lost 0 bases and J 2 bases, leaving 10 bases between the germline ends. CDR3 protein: CASSQDPRVNTEAFF. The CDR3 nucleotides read TGCGCCAGCAGCCAAGATCCCAGGGTTAACACTGAAGCTTTCTTT.

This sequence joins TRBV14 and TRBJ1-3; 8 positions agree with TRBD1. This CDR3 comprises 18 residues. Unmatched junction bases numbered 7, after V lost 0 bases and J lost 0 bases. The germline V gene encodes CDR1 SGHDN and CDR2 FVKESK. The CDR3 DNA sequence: TGTGCCAGCAGCCAAGATCCCCCGACAGGGGCCTCTGGAAACACCATATATTTT. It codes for CASSQDPPTGASGNTIYF.

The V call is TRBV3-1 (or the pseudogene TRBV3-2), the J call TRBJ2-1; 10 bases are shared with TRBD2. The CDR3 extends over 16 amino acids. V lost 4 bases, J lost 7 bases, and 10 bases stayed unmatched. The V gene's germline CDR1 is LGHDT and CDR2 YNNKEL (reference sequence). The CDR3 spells CASSPERASGSNEQFF. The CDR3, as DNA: TGTGCCAGCAGCCCTGAACGGGCTAGCGGGAGTAATGAGCAGTTCTTC.

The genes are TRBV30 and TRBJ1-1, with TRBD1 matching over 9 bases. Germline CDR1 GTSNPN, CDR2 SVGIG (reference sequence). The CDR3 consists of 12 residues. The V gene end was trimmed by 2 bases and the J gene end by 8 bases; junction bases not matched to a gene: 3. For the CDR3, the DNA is TGTGCCTGGAGTCAGGACAGGGGAGAAGCTTTCTTT. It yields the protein CAWSQDRGEAFF. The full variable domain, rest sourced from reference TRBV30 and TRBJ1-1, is SQTIHQWPATLVQPVGSPLSLECTVEGTSNPNLYWYRQAAGRGLQLLFYSVGIGQISSEVPQNLSASRPQDRQFILSSKKLLLSDSGFYLCAWSQDRGEAFFGQGTRLTVV.

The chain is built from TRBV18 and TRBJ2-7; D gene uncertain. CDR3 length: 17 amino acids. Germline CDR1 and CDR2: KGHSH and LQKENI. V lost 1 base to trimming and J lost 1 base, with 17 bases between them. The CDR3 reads CASSPQVGEAGSYEQYF. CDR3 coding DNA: TGTGCCAGCTCACCACAGGTAGGTGAGGCCGGTTCCTACGAGCAGTACTTC.

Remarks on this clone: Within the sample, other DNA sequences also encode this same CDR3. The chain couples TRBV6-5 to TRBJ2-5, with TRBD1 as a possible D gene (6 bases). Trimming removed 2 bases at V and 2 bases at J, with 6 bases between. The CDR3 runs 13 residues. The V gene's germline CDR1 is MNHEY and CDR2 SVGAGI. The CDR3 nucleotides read TGTGCCAGCAGTTACCAGGGGCAAGAGACCCAGTACTTC. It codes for CASSYQGQETQYF.